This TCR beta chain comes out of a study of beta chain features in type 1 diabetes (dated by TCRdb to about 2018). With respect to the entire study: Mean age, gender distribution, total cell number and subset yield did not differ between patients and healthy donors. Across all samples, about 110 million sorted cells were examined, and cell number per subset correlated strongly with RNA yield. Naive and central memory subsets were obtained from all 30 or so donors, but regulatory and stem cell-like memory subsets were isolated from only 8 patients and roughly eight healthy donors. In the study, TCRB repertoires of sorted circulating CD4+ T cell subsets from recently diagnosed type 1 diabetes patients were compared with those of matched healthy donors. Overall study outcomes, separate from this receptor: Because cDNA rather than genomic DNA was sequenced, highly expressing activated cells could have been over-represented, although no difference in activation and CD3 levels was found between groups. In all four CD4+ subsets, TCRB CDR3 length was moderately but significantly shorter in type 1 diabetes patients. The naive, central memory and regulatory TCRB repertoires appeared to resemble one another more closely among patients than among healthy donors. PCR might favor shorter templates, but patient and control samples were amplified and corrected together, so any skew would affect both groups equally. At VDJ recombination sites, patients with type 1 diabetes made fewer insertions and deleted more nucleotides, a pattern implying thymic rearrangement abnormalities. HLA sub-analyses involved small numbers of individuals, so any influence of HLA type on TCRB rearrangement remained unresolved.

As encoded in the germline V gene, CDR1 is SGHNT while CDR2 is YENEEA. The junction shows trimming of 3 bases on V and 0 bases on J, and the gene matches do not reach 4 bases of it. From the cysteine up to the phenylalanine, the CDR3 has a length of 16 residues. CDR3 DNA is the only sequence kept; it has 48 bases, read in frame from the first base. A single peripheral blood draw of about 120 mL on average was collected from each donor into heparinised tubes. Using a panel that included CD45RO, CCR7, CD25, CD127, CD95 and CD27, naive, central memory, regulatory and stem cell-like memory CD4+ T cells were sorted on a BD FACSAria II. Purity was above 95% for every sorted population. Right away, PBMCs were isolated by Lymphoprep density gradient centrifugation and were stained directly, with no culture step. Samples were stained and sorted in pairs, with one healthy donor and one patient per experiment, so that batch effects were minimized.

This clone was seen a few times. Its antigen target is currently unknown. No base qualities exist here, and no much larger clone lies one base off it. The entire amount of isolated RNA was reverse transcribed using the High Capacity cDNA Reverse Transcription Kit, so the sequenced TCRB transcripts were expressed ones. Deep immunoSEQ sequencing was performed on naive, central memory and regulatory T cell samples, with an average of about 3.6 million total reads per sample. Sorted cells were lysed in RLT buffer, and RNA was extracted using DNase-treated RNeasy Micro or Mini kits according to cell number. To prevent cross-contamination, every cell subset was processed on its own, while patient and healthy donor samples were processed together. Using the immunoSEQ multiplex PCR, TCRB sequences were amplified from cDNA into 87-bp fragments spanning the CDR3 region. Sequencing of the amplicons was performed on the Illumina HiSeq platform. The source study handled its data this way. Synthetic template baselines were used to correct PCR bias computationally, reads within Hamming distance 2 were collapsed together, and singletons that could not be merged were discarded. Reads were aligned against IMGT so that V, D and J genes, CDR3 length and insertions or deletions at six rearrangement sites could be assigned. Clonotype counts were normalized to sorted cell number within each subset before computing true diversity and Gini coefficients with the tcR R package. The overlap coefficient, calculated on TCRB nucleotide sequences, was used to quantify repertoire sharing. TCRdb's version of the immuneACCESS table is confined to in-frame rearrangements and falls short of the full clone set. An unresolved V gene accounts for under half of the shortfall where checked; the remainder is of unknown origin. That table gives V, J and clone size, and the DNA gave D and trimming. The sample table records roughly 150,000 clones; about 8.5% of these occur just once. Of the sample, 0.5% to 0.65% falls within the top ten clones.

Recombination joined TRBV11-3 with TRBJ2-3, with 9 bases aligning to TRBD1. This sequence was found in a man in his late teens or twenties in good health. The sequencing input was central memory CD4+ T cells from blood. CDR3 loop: CASSLGDRASTDTQYF. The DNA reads TGTGCCAGCAGCTTGGGGGACAGGGCTAGCACAGATACGCAGTATTTT.